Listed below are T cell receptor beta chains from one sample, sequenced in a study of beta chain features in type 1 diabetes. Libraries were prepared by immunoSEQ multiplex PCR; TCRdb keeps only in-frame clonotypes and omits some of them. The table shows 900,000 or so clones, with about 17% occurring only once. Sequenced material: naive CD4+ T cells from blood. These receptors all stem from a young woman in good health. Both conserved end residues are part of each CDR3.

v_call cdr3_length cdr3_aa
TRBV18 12 CASSPETKEQFF
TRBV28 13 CAMRGTGSEKLFF
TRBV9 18 CASSVMGTSGTNTGELFF
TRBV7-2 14 CASSPTGNNQPQHF
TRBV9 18 CASSVGLGAGVPYNEQFF
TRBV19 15 CASSIGDGSSYEQYF
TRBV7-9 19 CASSLGTSGRSKAYNEQFF
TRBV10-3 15 CAISDQGQGYEKLFF
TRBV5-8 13 CASSFPLRYEQYF
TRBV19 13 CASSIQGGDEQFF
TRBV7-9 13 CASGVGTMDEQFF